These T cell receptor beta chains were read from a single sample in a study of response to subunit inactivated influenza vaccine. TCRdb recomputed calls from the RT-PCR reads with MiXCR, one row per CDR3 protein. The sample shows about 190,000 distinct CDR3 sequences, about 15% of them seen only once. The sequenced sample was CD8+ T cells sorted from PBMCs, obtained 5 days after vaccination. Receptor source: a man aged 45 to 65 who received an inactivated influenza vaccine. Each CDR3 is given with its conserved first and last residue.

>TRBJ2-7|TRBV11-2
CASSLQGAGYEQYF
>TRBJ2-3|TRBV11-2
CASSPGGIGGLSTDTQYF
>TRBJ2-5|TRBV29-1
CSVEDPFEGNMGETQYF
>TRBJ2-7|TRBV28
CASSHTGGVLTYEQYF
>TRBJ2-1|TRBV20-1
CSAPGQLIYNEQFF
>TRBJ2-2|TRBV28
CASSLTWNTGELFF
>TRBJ2-7|TRBV12-3/TRBV12-4
CASTHSGQVYEQYF
>TRBJ2-2|TRBV12-3/TRBV12-4
CASSLRWALAGELFF
>TRBJ2-4|TRBV4-3
CASSQSTSGGPLAKNIQYF
>TRBJ2-7|TRBV27
CASSFIGQGGFYEQYF
>TRBJ2-3|TRBV12-3/TRBV12-4
CASSPRDRQYF
>TRBJ2-1|TRBV7-6
CASSVSSVGSYNEQFF
>TRBJ2-3|TRBV7-8
CASSSRLAGVPDTQYF
>TRBJ2-1|TRBV29-1
CSVEDLVDRGSNEQFF
>TRBJ2-2|TRBV9
CASSLGLAGGGTGELFF
>TRBJ1-1|TRBV7-9
CASSLDRELRTEAFF
>TRBJ1-2|TRBV9
CASSVADGNYGYTF
>TRBJ2-7|TRBV6-5
CASSKSGEQYF
>TRBJ2-7|TRBV7-9
CASSSGLTYEQYF
>TRBJ1-3|TRBV5-1
CASADGSGNTIYF
>TRBJ1-6|TRBV9
CASSETGDNSPLHF
>TRBJ2-7|TRBV7-8
CASSLGAGVYEQYF
>TRBJ1-4|TRBV6-4
CASSRPLTAWEKLFF
>TRBJ2-3|TRBV15
CATSREGRNTDTQYF
>TRBJ2-1|TRBV5-1
CASSLELNEQFF
>TRBJ2-7|TRBV4-2
CASSQGSQGAYEQYF